The 15 T cell receptor beta chains listed next were all sequenced from one sample in a study of Ad26.COV2.S vaccination and SARS-CoV-2 variants. Treatment in this sample: roughly 18 received Ad26.COV2.S at low or high dose, single or two shots; a few received placebo; per-sample allocation not given. It was on day 63 after the first vaccine or placebo injection that samples were taken. This table comes from immunoSEQ multiplex PCR, and its TCRdb copy is limited to in-frame clones, with some not included. The sample lists about 350,000 clones, around 89% seen once, with just under 5% in the top ten. The sequencing here drew on peripheral blood, taken in a trial of Ad26.COV2.S vaccine versus placebo. Receptors were obtained from a person between 18 and 60 years old who received the Ad26.COV2.S COVID-19 vaccine or a placebo.

V usage is TRBV7-8 and J usage is TRBJ2-3; 8 bases agree with TRBD2. CDR1 SGHVS and CDR2 FQNEAQ come from the germline V gene. There are 17 residues in the CDR3. J gave up 1 base and V 5 bases, and 11 bases lay outside the gene matches. This CDR3 is CASSTQETSEGTDTQYF. The CDR3, as DNA: TGTGCCAGCAGCACCCAAGAGACTAGCGAGGGCACAGATACGCAGTATTTT.

This rearrangement joins TRBV11-1 to TRBJ2-7; no reliable D call. The CDR3 has 13 residues. The V end was cut by 2 bases, the J end by 3 bases, with 8 bases between. From germline, CDR1 is SGHAT and CDR2 FQDESV (reference sequence). CDR3 residues: CASSLLDVYEQYF. The CDR3 DNA reads as TGTGCCAGCAGCTTATTGGACGTCTACGAGCAGTACTTC.

V usage is TRBV29-1 and J usage is TRBJ1-1; D is possibly TRBD1 (5 bases). The CDR3 is 14 amino acids. Deletions cut 5 bases from V and 3 bases from J, with 16 bases between. Germline CDR1 reads SQVTM; CDR2 reads ANQGSEA. The CDR3 sequence: CSVHGSQGYTEAFF. The CDR3 coding sequence is TGCAGCGTTCACGGGTCGCAGGGTTACACTGAAGCTTTCTTT. Variable domain in full (rest from reference TRBV29-1 and TRBJ1-1): SAVISQKPSRDICQRGTSLTIQCQVDSQVTMMFWYRQQPGQSLTLIATANQGSEATYESGFVIDKFPISRPNLTFSTLTVSNMSPEDSSIYLCSVHGSQGYTEAFFGQGTRLTVV.

A single count supports this clone. The V gene is TRBV19, the J gene TRBJ1-5, with 8 bases identical to TRBD1. The CDR3 totals 14 residues. The V gene's germline CDR1 is LNHDA and CDR2 SQIVND (reference sequence). V was clipped by 3 bases and J by 6 bases; unmatched bases: 4. The CDR3 is CASSIIRGRQPQHF. CDR3 nucleotide sequence: TGTGCCAGTAGTATCATCAGGGGGCGTCAGCCCCAGCATTTT. Drawing the rest from reference TRBV19 and TRBJ1-5, the complete variable domain is DGGITQSPKYLFRKEGQNVTLSCEQNLNHDAMYWYRQDPGQGLRLIYYSQIVNDFQKGDIAEGYSVSREKKESFPLTVTSAQKNPTAFYLCASSIIRGRQPQHFGDGTRLSIL.

This chain uses TRBV19 with TRBJ2-5; D ambiguous. Germline CDR1 LNHDA, CDR2 SQIVND (reference sequence). With 3 bases removed from V and 3 bases from J, the gap between germline ends came to 8 bases. The CDR3 loop spans 13 amino acids. As DNA, the CDR3 is TGTGCCAGTAGTATTACTGCCAAAGAGACCCAGTACTTC. Translating gives CASSITAKETQYF. The full variable domain, completed using reference TRBV19 and TRBJ2-5, is DGGITQSPKYLFRKEGQNVTLSCEQNLNHDAMYWYRQDPGQGLRLIYYSQIVNDFQKGDIAEGYSVSREKKESFPLTVTSAQKNPTAFYLCASSITAKETQYFGPGTRLLVL.

CDR3 sequence (DNA): TGTGCCAGCAGTGAAAGGGACAGTGAGGCGACCCAGTACTTC. This codes for CASSERDSEATQYF. The chain joins TRBV2 to TRBJ2-5; 7 positions match TRBD1. The junction had 7 bases not matched to a gene; V was cut back by 2 bases and J by 7 bases. In germline, CDR1 is SNHLY, CDR2 FYNNEI. The CDR3 is made up of 14 amino acids. Together with reference TRBV2 and TRBJ2-5, the CDR3 gives the full variable domain: EPEVTQTPSHQVTQMGQEVILRCVPISNHLYFYWYRQILGQKVEFLVSFYNNEISEKSEIFDDQFSVERPDGSNFTLKIRSTKLEDSAMYFCASSERDSEATQYFGPGTRLLVL.

CDR3 sequence reads: CASSVGLAGPSYNEQFF. CDR3 coding DNA: TGTGCCAGTAGTGTGGGACTAGCGGGACCATCCTACAATGAGCAGTTCTTC. This chain uses TRBV19 with TRBJ2-1; 13 bases align to TRBD2. This CDR3 is 17 amino acids long. With 5 bases clipped from V and 1 base from J, the junction kept 5 bases outside the gene matches. Germline CDR1 is LNHDA and CDR2 is SQIVND (reference sequence). Full variable domain (missing parts from reference TRBV19 and TRBJ2-1): DGGITQSPKYLFRKEGQNVTLSCEQNLNHDAMYWYRQDPGQGLRLIYYSQIVNDFQKGDIAEGYSVSREKKESFPLTVTSAQKNPTAFYLCASSVGLAGPSYNEQFFGPGTRLTVL.

The chain couples TRBV5-6 to TRBJ1-2; weak D call: TRBD1 (5 bases). Germline values: CDR1 SGHDT, CDR2 YYEEEE. This CDR3 comprises 14 residues. V was pared by 0 bases and J by 3 bases, with 9 bases between. CDR3 in DNA: TGTGCCAGCAGCTTGGTGGAAGGGGACTATGGCTACACCTTC. Its protein product is CASSLVEGDYGYTF.

This chain links TRBV9 with TRBJ2-1; the D gene is possibly TRBD2 (6 bases). Germline loops: CDR1 SGDLS, CDR2 YYNGEE. The V and J ends lost 3 bases and 8 bases respectively, with 15 bases between them. The CDR3 loop spans 14 amino acids. The DNA of the CDR3 is TGTGCCAGCAGCGGGTACGGGAGTGTTGATGAGCAGTTCTTC. This sequence encodes CASSGYGSVDEQFF.

This sequence joins TRBV6-5 and TRBJ2-2; 7 nucleotides line up with TRBD2. After removal of 5 bases from V and 4 bases from J, the junction contained 7 bases not matched to a gene. This CDR3 spans 15 amino acids. The germline gives CDR1 MNHEY, CDR2 SVGAGI. The CDR3 here is CASSSGLGITGELFF. In DNA, the CDR3 is TGTGCCAGCAGTAGCGGACTAGGGATCACCGGGGAGCTGTTTTTT.

The chain links TRBV18 to TRBJ2-7; possibly TRBD2 for D (7 bases). This CDR3 has 14 amino acids. CDR1 is KGHSH, CDR2 LQKENI, per germline. The V and J ends lost 2 bases and 3 bases respectively, with 11 bases between them. CDR3 DNA: TGTGCCAGCTCACCAAGGGGGGGAGACTACGAGCAGTACTTC. This translates into CASSPRGGDYEQYF.

The chain combines TRBV5-6 with TRBJ2-7; no definite D call. Germline V gene data show CDR1 as SGHDT and CDR2 as YYEEEE. The germline V and J ends were trimmed by 2 bases and 5 bases, with 5 bases remaining between them. CDR3 length: 11 amino acids. CDR3 in amino acids: CASSFLHEQYF. The CDR3 DNA reads as TGTGCCAGCAGCTTTCTTCACGAGCAGTACTTC.

This chain uses TRBV5-1 with TRBJ1-1; D not certain. The V gene lost 3 bases and the J gene lost 11 bases, with 20 bases spanning the gap. Per germline, CDR1 SGHRS and CDR2 YFSETQ. The CDR3 sequence is 14 residues long. CDR3 nucleotides: TGCGCCAGCAGCTCCCTGGCAGGAGCTCGGATGGCTTTCTTT. Its translation: CASSSLAGARMAFF.

The V gene is TRBV27, the J gene TRBJ2-7, with D perhaps TRBD1 or TRBD2 (6 bases each). Germline V CDR1 and CDR2: MNHEY, SMNVEV (reference sequence). This CDR3 is 13 amino acids long. The germline V and J ends were trimmed by 5 bases and 4 bases, with 12 bases remaining between them. CDR3 loop: CASSPLGGYEQYF. Written as DNA, the CDR3 is TGTGCCAGCAGTCCCCTAGGGGGGTACGAGCAGTACTTC.

The table lists this clone with a count of one. The gene calls are TRBV28 and TRBJ2-7; the D gene is possibly TRBD2 (6 bases). The CDR3 is 15 amino acids. Germline lookup yields CDR1 MDHEN and CDR2 SYDVKM. Trimming shortened V by 6 bases and J by 1 base, and 16 bases separated the two germline ends. CDR3: CASSTSGVPSYEQYF. The CDR3 DNA sequence: TGTGCCAGCAGCACTTCGGGAGTCCCTTCCTACGAGCAGTACTTC.